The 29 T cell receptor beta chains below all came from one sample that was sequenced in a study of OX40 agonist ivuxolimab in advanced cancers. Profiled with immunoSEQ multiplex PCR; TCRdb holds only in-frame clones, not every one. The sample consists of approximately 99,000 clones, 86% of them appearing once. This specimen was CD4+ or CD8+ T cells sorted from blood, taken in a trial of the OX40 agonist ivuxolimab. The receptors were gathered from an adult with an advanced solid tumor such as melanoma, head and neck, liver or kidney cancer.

The CDR3 region is CARWDRSTGNTIYF. The CDR3 DNA reads as TGTGCCAGATGGGACAGGTCGACTGGAAACACCATATATTTT. The V call is TRBV27, the J call TRBJ1-3; the match to TRBD1 covers 8 bases. The CDR3 consists of 14 residues. Germline CDR1 and CDR2: MNHEY and SMNVEV (reference sequence). V gave up 9 bases and J gave up 2 bases; unmatched junction bases: 6.

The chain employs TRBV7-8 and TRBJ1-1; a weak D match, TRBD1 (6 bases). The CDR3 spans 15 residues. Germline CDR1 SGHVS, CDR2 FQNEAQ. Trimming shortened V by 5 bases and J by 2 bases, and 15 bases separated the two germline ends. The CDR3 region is CASSVVWGANTEAFF. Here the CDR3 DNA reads TGTGCCAGCAGCGTAGTTTGGGGGGCAAACACTGAAGCTTTCTTT.

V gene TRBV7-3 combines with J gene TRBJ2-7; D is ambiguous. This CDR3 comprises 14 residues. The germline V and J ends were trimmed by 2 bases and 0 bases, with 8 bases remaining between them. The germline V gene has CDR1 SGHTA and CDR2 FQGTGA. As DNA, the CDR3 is TGTGCCAGCAGCTTACAGCCCAGCTCCTACGAGCAGTACTTC. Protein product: CASSLQPSSYEQYF.

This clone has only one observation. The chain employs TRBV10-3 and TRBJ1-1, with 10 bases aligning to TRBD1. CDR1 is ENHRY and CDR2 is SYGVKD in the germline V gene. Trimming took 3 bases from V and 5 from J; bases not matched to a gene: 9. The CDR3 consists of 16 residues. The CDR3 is CAISDLGGQGTTEAFF. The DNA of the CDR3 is TGTGCCATCAGTGATCTGGGGGGACAGGGGACAACTGAAGCTTTCTTT.

The CDR3 DNA follows: TGTGCCAGCAGACTTAGGAGGCTCGGTACCGGGGAGCTGTTTTTT. Its protein product is CASRLRRLGTGELFF. The chain links TRBV27 to TRBJ2-2; the D gene is possibly TRBD2 (5 bases). V shed 6 bases and J shed 5 bases, with 16 bases lying between them. This CDR3 is 15 amino acids long. Germline CDR1 reads MNHEY; CDR2 reads SMNVEV (reference sequence).

CDR3 DNA: TGTGCCAGCAGCCTACTTGGGACAGGGGGTTACAGCAATCAGCCCCAGCATTTT. This encodes CASSLLGTGGYSNQPQHF. This sequence joins TRBV4-2 and TRBJ1-5; 11 bases are a match to TRBD1. CDR1 LGHNA and CDR2 YNFKEQ come from the germline V gene. This CDR3 is 18 amino acids long. V was pared by 4 bases and J by 1 base, with 9 bases of the junction left unmatched.

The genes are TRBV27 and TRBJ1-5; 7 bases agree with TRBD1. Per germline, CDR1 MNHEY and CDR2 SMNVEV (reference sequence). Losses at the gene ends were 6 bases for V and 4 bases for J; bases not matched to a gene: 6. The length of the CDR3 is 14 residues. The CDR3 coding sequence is TGTGCCAGCAGCCAGGACAGGACAAATCAGCCCCAGCATTTT. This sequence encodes CASSQDRTNQPQHF.

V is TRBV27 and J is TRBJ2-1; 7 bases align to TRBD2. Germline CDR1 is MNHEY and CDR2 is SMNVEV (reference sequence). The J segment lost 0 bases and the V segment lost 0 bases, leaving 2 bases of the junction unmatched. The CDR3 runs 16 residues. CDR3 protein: CASSLSGGSSYNEQFF. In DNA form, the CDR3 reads TGTGCCAGCAGTTTATCGGGCGGGAGCTCCTACAATGAGCAGTTCTTC.

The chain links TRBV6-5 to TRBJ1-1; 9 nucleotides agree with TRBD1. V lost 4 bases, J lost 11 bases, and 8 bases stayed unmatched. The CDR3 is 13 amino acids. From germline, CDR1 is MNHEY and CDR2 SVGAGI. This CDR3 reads CASSSPGTGNAFF. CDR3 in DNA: TGTGCCAGCAGTTCCCCGGGGACAGGGAACGCTTTCTTT.

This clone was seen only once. CDR3 residues: CASSWDLSYEQYF. The CDR3 DNA sequence: TGTGCCAGCAGTTGGGATTTATCCTACGAGCAGTACTTC. The chain employs TRBV6-5 and TRBJ2-7; D is unclear. From germline, CDR1 is MNHEY and CDR2 SVGAGI. The CDR3 extends over 13 amino acids. Trimming left V 4 bases short and J 1 base short, with 8 bases between.

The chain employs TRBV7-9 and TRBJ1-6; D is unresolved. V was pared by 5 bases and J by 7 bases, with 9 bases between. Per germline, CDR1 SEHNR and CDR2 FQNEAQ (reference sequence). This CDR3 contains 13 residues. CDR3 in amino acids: CASSDSGNSPLHF. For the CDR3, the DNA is TGTGCCAGCAGCGATAGTGGGAATTCACCCCTCCACTTT.

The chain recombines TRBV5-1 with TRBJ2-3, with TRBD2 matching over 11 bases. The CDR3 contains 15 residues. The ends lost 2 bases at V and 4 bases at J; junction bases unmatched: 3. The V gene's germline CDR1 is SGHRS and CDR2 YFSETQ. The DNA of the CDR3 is TGCGCCAGCAGCTTCACTAGCGGGGGTTCAGATACGCAGTATTTT. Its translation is CASSFTSGGSDTQYF.

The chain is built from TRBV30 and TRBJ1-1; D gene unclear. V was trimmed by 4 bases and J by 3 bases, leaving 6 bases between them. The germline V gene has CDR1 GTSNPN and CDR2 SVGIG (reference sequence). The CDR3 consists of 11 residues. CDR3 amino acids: CAWNKYTEAFF. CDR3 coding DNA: TGTGCCTGGAATAAATACACTGAAGCTTTCTTT.

In DNA form, the CDR3 reads TGTGCCAGTCGAGATAGTGGGACAGGACCTTCTAGCACAGATACGCAGTATTTT. It translates to CASRDSGTGPSSTDTQYF. The V gene is TRBV18, the J gene TRBJ2-3; 8 bases match TRBD1. V was clipped by 9 bases and J by 0 bases; unmatched bases: 17. This CDR3 is 18 amino acids long. The germline V gene encodes CDR1 KGHSH and CDR2 LQKENI.

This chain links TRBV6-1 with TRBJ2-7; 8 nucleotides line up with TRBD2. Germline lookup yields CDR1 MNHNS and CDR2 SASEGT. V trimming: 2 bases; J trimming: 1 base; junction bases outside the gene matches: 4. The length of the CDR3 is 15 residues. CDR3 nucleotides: TGTGCCAGCAGTGAAATGCGGGGGGTTTCCTACGAGCAGTACTTC. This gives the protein CASSEMRGVSYEQYF.

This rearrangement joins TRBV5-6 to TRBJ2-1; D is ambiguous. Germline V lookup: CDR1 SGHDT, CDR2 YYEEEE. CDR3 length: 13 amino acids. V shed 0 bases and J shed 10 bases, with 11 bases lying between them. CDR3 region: CASSLAVRYEQFF. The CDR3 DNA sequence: TGTGCCAGCAGCTTGGCCGTCCGCTACGAGCAGTTCTTC. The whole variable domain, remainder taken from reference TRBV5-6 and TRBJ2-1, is DAGVTQSPTHLIKTRGQQVTLRCSPKSGHDTVSWYQQALGQGPQFIFQYYEEEERQRGNFPDRFSGHQFPNYSSELNVNALLLGDSALYLCASSLAVRYEQFFGPGTRLTVL.

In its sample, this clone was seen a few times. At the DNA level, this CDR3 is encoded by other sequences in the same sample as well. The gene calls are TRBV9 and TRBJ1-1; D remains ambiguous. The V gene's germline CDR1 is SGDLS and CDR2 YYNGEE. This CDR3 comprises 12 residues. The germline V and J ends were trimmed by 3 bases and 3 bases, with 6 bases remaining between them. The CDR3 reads CASSGRDTEAFF. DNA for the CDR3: TGTGCCAGCAGCGGGAGAGACACTGAAGCTTTCTTT.

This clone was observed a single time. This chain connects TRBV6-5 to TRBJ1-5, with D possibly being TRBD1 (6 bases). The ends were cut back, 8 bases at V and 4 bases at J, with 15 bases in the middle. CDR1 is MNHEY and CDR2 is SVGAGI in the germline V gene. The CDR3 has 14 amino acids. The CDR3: CASGPRGPNQPQHF. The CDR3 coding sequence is TGTGCCAGCGGGCCCAGGGGTCCAAATCAGCCCCAGCATTTT.

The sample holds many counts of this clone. The CDR3 is CASSVSQNTEAFF. CDR3 nucleotides: TGTGCCAGCAGCGTATCCCAAAACACTGAAGCTTTCTTT. The rearrangement joins TRBV9 to TRBJ1-1; no reliable D call. There are 13 residues in the CDR3. V dropped 1 base and J dropped 2 bases, with 6 bases sitting between them. Germline V gene sequence: CDR1 SGDLS, CDR2 YYNGEE.

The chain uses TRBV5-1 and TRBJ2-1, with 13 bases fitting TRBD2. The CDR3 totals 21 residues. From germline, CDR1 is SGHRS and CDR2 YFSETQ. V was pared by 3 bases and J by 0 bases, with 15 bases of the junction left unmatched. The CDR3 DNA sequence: TGCGCCAGCAGCTGGGGCCTCCGACTAGCGGGAGGATTGAGCTCCTACAATGAGCAGTTCTTC. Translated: CASSWGLRLAGGLSSYNEQFF.

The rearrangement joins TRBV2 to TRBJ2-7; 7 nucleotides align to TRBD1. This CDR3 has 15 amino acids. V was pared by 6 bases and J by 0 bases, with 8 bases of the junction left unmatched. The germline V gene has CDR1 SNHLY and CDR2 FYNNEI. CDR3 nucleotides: TGTGCCAGCAGACGGCCGGGGACAGCCTCCTACGAGCAGTACTTC. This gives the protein CASRRPGTASYEQYF. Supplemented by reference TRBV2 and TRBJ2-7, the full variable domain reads EPEVTQTPSHQVTQMGQEVILRCVPISNHLYFYWYRQILGQKVEFLVSFYNNEISEKSEIFDDQFSVERPDGSNFTLKIRSTKLEDSAMYFCASRRPGTASYEQYFGPGTRLTVT.

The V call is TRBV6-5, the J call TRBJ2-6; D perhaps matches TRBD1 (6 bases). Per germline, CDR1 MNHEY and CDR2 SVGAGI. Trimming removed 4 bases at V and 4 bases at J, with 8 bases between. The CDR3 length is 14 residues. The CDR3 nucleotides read TGTGCCAGCAGTTCAGGGGTGGGGGCCAACGTCCTGACTTTC. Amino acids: CASSSGVGANVLTF.

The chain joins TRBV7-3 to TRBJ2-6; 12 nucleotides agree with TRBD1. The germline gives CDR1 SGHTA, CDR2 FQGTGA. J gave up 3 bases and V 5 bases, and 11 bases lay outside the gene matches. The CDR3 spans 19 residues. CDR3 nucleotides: TGTGCCAGCAGCGCCCACGCGGGACAGGGGGCAGATGGGGCCAACGTCCTGACTTTC. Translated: CASSAHAGQGADGANVLTF.

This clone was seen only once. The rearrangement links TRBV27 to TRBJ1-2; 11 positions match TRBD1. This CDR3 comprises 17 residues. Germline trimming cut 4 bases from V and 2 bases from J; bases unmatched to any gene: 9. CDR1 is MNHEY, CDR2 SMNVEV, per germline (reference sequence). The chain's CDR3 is CASSYFGTGGKNYGYTF. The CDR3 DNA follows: TGTGCCAGCAGTTACTTTGGGACAGGGGGAAAAAACTATGGCTACACCTTC.

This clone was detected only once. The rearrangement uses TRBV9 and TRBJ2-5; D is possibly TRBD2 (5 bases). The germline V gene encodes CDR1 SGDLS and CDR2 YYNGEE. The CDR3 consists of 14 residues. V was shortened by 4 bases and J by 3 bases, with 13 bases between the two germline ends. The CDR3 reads CASSPLRAEETQYF. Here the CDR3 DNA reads TGTGCCAGCAGCCCCTTGAGAGCGGAAGAGACCCAGTACTTC.

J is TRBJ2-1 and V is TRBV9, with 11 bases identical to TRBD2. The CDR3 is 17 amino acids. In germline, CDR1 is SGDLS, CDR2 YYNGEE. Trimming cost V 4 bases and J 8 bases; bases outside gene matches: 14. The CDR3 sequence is CASSPAGTSGYGDEQFF. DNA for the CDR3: TGTGCCAGCAGCCCCGCCGGGACTAGCGGTTATGGGGATGAGCAGTTCTTC.

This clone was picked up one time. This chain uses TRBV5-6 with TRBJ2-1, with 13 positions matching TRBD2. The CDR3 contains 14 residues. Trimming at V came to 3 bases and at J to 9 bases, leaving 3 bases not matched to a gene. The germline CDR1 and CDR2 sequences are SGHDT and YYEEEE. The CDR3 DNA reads TGTGCCAGCAGCTCAGGACTAGCGGGAGCTGAGCAGTTCTTC. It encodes CASSSGLAGAEQFF.

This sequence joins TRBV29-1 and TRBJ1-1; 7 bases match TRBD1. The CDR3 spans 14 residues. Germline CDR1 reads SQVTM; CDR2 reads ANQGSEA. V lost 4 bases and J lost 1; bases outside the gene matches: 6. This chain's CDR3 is CSVVRGLANTEAFF. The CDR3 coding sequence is TGCAGCGTTGTAAGGGGGCTAGCGAACACTGAAGCTTTCTTT. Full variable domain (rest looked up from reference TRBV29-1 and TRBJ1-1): SAVISQKPSRDICQRGTSLTIQCQVDSQVTMMFWYRQQPGQSLTLIATANQGSEATYESGFVIDKFPISRPNLTFSTLTVSNMSPEDSSIYLCSVVRGLANTEAFFGQGTRLTVV.

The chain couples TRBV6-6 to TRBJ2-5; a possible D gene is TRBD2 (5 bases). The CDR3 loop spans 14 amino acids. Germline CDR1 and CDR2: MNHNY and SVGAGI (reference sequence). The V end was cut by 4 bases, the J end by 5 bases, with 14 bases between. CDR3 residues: CASSSPEEGETQYF. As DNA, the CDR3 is TGTGCCAGCAGTTCGCCGGAGGAAGGCGAGACCCAGTACTTC.